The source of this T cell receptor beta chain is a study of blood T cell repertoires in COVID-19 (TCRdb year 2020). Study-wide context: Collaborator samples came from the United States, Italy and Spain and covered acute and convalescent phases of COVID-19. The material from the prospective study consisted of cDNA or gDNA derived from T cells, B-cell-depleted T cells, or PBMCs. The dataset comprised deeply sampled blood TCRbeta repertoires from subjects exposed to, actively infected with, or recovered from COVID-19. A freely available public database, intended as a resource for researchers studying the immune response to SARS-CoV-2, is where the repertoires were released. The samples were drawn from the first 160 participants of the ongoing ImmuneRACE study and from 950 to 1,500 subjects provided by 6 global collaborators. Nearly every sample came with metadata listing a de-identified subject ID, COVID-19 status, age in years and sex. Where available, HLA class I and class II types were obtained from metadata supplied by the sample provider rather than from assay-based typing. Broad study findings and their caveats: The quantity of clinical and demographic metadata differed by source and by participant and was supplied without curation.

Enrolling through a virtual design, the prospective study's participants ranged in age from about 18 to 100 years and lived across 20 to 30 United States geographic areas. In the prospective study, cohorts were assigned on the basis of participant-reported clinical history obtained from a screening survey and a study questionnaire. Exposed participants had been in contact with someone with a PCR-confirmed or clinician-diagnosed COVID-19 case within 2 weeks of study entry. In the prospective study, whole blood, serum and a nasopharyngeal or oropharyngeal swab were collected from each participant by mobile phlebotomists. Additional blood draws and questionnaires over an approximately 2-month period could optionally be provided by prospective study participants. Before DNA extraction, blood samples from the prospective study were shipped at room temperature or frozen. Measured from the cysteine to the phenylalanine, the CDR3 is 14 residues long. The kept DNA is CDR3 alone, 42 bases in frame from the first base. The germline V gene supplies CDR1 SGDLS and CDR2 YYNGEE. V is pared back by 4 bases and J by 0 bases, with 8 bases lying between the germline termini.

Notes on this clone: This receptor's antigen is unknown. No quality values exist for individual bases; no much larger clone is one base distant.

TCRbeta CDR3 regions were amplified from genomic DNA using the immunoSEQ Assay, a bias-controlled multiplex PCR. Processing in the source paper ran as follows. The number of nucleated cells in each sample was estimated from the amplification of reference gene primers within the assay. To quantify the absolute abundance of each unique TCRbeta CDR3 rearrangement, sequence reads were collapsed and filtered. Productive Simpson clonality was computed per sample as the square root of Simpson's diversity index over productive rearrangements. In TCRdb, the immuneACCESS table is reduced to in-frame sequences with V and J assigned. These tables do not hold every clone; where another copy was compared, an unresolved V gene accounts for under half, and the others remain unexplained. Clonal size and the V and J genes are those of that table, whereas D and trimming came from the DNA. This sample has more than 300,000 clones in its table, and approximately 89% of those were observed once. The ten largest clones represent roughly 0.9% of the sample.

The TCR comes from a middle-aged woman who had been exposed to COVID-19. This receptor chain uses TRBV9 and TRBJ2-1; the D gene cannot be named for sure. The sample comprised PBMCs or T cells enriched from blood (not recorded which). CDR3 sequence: CASSPPSSYNEQFF. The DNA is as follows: TGTGCCAGCAGCCCTCCCAGCTCCTACAATGAGCAGTTCTTC. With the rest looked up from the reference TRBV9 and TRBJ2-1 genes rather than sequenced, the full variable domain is DSGVTQTPKHLITATGQRVTLRCSPRSGDLSVYWYQQSLDQGLQFLIQYYNGEERAKGNILERFSAQQFPDLHSELNLSSLELGDSALYFCASSPPSSYNEQFFGPGTRLTVL.